A selection of T cell receptor beta chains follows, all from one sample in a study of blood T cells in healthy people across ages. TCRdb processed the 5' RACE reads anew with MiXCR; each CDR3 protein has one entry. Of about 1,500,000 distinct CDR3 sequences in the sample, around 39% were seen once. Sequenced: blood. These receptors were taken from a woman aged 18-29 years in good health. Each CDR3 is given with its conserved first and last residue. The size entry is marked missing in some rows and otherwise reads once, few, many or a size class.

j_call clone_size v_call cdr3_aa
TRBJ1-1 few TRBV4-1 CASSQVGGRTNTEAFF
TRBJ2-3 . TRBV29-1 CRVTLGTLRTDTQYF
TRBJ1-2 . TRBV14 CASSQYLTTGGNYGYTF
TRBJ1-1 . TRBV6-1 CASSAGRGGEREAFF
TRBJ2-2 few TRBV5-5 CASSYQGAVNTGELFF
TRBJ1-5 . TRBV7-2 CASSLVVEFNQPQHF
. . TRBV5-1 CASSLSRTETGGETQYF
TRBJ2-7 . TRBV14 CASSPRLADRPYEQYF
TRBJ2-3 . TRBV6-5 CASSFSTVTSTDTQYF
TRBJ1-1 . TRBV5-1 CASSSWPLGTVAFF
TRBJ2-1 . TRBV4-1 CASSQDSDGVILFNEQFF
TRBJ1-6 few TRBV11-2 CASRGSRDRARSPLHF
TRBJ2-3 . TRBV20-1 CSTSGTRDTQYF
TRBJ2-2 . TRBV28 CASSLARGVYTGELFF
TRBJ2-1 few TRBV4-1 CASSQWGGAGGPNNEQFF
TRBJ2-3 few TRBV29-1 CSVEREAIKQYF
TRBJ2-3 . TRBV5-6 CASSPFSGTSTDTQYF
TRBJ2-3 . TRBV2 CASSLWGVAVTDTQYF
TRBJ2-3 once TRBV30 CAWRSGGADTQYF
TRBJ2-7 . TRBV20-1 CSARESIYEQYF
TRBJ1-1 . TRBV6-5 CASSGERGGWVGAFF
TRBJ2-3 . TRBV3-1 CASSKVTSTDTQYF
TRBJ2-7 . TRBV7-2 CASSLRLAELRAYNEQYF
TRBJ1-1 . TRBV6-5 CASSPTGVGTEAFF
TRBJ1-5 once TRBV15 CATSRSAHQPQHF
TRBJ1-1 . TRBV10-3 CAISESAGVTEAFF
TRBJ2-5 . TRBV11-2 CASSLDPASGETQYF
. . TRBV28 CATGVGGDEQYF
TRBJ1-5 . TRBV20-1 CSARRTGSQPQHF
TRBJ2-7 . TRBV3-1 CASSPIREWREINYEQYF
TRBJ1-6 . TRBV6-1 CASSETFMGVNSPLHF
TRBJ2-5 few TRBV20-1 CSTKTGQETQYF
TRBJ2-7 . TRBV5-1 CASSSPDLLEEYF
TRBJ2-5 . TRBV24-1 CATAPEGTGGRETQYF
TRBJ1-2 . TRBV28 CASTYDRNYGYTF
TRBJ2-7 few TRBV20-1 CSARDGGSSGRIDEQYF
TRBJ2-4 few TRBV7-9 CASAGLSKDIQYF
TRBJ1-1 . TRBV9 CASSRTGGLNTEAFF
TRBJ1-6 . TRBV5-1 CASSTRGNFYNSLLHF
TRBJ1-2 few TRBV2 CARPKPGQANYGYTF
TRBJ2-1 . TRBV24-1 CATSDKTSGSSYNEQFF
TRBJ2-3 few TRBV6-1 CASSEVLGTTDTQYF
TRBJ2-7 . TRBV9 CASSVDPGPSSYEQYF
TRBJ2-1 few TRBV12-3/TRBV12-4 CASSFGVANYNEQFF
TRBJ2-7 . TRBV5-1 CASSPEDYELYF
TRBJ2-4 . TRBV30 CAWGRLAGGREQYF
TRBJ2-3 once TRBV4-1 CASSQLGGESTDTQYF
TRBJ2-3 few TRBV10-3 CATSMDKTSTDTQYF
TRBJ1-6 . TRBV2 CASSDRDRGTVSPLHF
TRBJ2-7 few TRBV10-3 CAISEGLPSYEQYF
TRBJ2-3 many TRBV20-1 CSVTTPSGSADTQYF
TRBJ1-2 . TRBV9 CASSAGGDLRYGYTF
TRBJ2-1 . TRBV7-9 CASSSLRGVLGLADNEQFF
TRBJ2-3 few TRBV13 CASSLFPFPGQGVTSTDTQYF
TRBJ2-3 . TRBV18 CASSTQGSSTDTQYF